These 11 T cell receptor beta chains came from one sample sequenced in a study of T cells after yellow fever vaccination. TCRdb fed the 5' RACE reads into MiXCR, producing one record per CDR3 protein. The sample lists about 350,000 distinct CDR3 sequences; around 13% were seen once. The sample was CD4+ T cells sorted from PBMCs, taken 15 days after the yellow fever booster vaccination. The receptor source for this set is a man between 18 and 35 years old who received the YFV17D yellow fever vaccine.

This chain joins TRBV19 and TRBJ2-6; D unresolved. V lost 7 bases, J lost 5 bases, and 12 bases lay in between. Germline V gene sequence: CDR1 LNHDA, CDR2 SQIVND (reference sequence). The CDR3 sequence is 14 residues long. The CDR3 region is CASTSDGWANVLTF. CDR3 bases: TGTGCCAGTACCTCCGACGGCTGGGCCAACGTCCTGACTTTC.

The table lists this clonotype with a few counts. V and J are TRBV12-3 or TRBV12-4 and TRBJ2-5; D remains unclear. The V end lost 7 bases, the J end lost 1 base, and 13 bases lay between the germline ends. The CDR3 totals 14 residues. The CDR3 region is CASNIQPAQETQYF. The CDR3 DNA follows: TGTGCCAGCAATATCCAGCCGGCCCAAGAGACCCAGTACTTC.

This clonotype was counted between two and nine times. This CDR3 reads CASRPPDASLHF. The CDR3 coding sequence is TGTGCCAGCAGACCGCCGGACGCTTCCCTCCACTTT. The chain uses TRBV12-3 or TRBV12-4 and TRBJ1-6, with D uncertain. V lost 6 bases to trimming and J lost 14 bases, with 14 bases between them. The length of the CDR3 is 12 residues.

This clonotype was detected only a few times. The chain links TRBV10-3 to TRBJ2-7, with TRBD1 as a possible D gene (6 bases). The length of the CDR3 is 14 residues. Deletions cut 10 bases from V and 2 bases from J, with 18 bases between. CDR1 ENHRY and CDR2 SYGVKD come from the germline V gene. The CDR3 here is CATSSGDGTYEQYV. The CDR3 DNA sequence: TGTGCCACCTCCTCAGGGGACGGGACCTACGAGCAGTACGTC.

This clonotype was observed many times. The gene calls are TRBV7-2 and TRBJ2-7, with a tentative D call TRBD2 (6 bases). Trimming removed 4 bases at V and 1 base at J, with 11 bases between. The CDR3 runs to 14 residues. Germline V CDR1 and CDR2: SGHTA, FQGNSA. CDR3 sequence reads: CASSSGLVSYEQYF. The DNA of the CDR3 is TGTGCCAGCAGCTCGGGACTCGTTTCCTACGAGCAGTACTTC.

The gene calls are TRBV28 and TRBJ1-5; D remains unclear. CDR3 length: 12 residues. Germline V gene data show CDR1 as MDHEN and CDR2 as SYDVKM. With 3 bases removed from V and 7 bases from J, the gap between germline ends came to 7 bases. The CDR3 sequence: CASSLRRQPQHF. The CDR3 nucleotides are TGTGCCAGCAGTTTGCGGAGGCAGCCCCAGCATTTT.

J is TRBJ1-2 and V is TRBV5-4; D may be TRBD1 (5 bases). Germline CDR1 is SGHNT and CDR2 is YYREEE (reference sequence). Trimming cost V 5 bases and J 6 bases, with 14 bases left between them. The CDR3 has 13 residues. The CDR3 bases are TGTGCCAGCAGTCTCCGGGAGGGGCATGGCTACACCTTC. Translated: CASSLREGHGYTF.

This clonotype has a handful of counts. DNA for the CDR3: TGCGCCAGCAGCCAAGCCAGAGAATCTGGAAACACCATATATTTT. Encoded protein: CASSQARESGNTIYF. The chain uses TRBV4-3 and TRBJ1-3; D ambiguous. The V gene's germline CDR1 is LGHNA and CDR2 YSLEER. V was shortened by 1 base and J by 1 base, with 8 bases between the two germline ends. The CDR3 is 15 residues long.

This clonotype was counted only a few times. The chain couples TRBV15 to TRBJ1-2; a weak D match, TRBD1 (6 bases). The CDR3 spans 14 residues. The germline CDR1 and CDR2 sequences are LNHNV and YYDKDF (reference sequence). The germline V and J ends were trimmed by 0 bases and 6 bases, with 11 bases remaining between them. As DNA, the CDR3 is TGTGCCACCAGCAGAGATCAGGGGAGGGATGGCTACACCTTC. Residues: CATSRDQGRDGYTF.

J is TRBJ1-1 and V is TRBV7-2; D is unresolved. CDR1 and CDR2 from the germline V gene are SGHTA and FQGNSA. The CDR3 runs to 12 residues. V was shortened by 5 bases and J by 3 bases, with 7 bases between the two germline ends. CDR3: CASSQIYTEAFF. In nucleotides, the CDR3 is TGTGCCAGCAGCCAGATTTACACTGAAGCTTTCTTT.

This clonotype was picked up many times. The chain links TRBV7-2 to TRBJ1-2, with D uncertain. V was clipped by 5 bases and J by 8 bases, with 15 bases between them. Looked up from germline, CDR1 is SGHTA and CDR2 is FQGNSA. The CDR3 sequence is 13 residues long. The CDR3: CASSPRRDAGYTF. CDR3 coding DNA: TGTGCCAGCAGCCCCCGGCGTGACGCGGGCTACACCTTC.